This is a list of T cell receptor beta chains from one sample in a study of identical twins. A single record per CDR3 protein comes from TCRdb applying MiXCR to the 5' RACE reads. The data contain 700,000 or so distinct CDR3 sequences, around 8.3% of them singletons. These records were also assigned to another study, of yellow fever vaccine responses in identical twins.

Sequencing was performed on PBMCs. These receptors were taken from a woman younger than 35 in good health. Each CDR3 is given with its conserved first and last residue. The D gene is left open where the match is weak. Size values are once, few and many counts, or a class for expanded clones, and some rows have none.

d_call: -; v_call: TRBV4-2; j_call: TRBJ2-5; clone_size: few; cdr3_nt: TGTGCCAGCAGCTCTAACCAGAGGGCCCTCCAAGAGACCCAGTACTTC; cdr3_aa: CASSSNQRALQETQYF
d_call: -; v_call: TRBV29-1; j_call: TRBJ2-7; clone_size: -; cdr3_nt: TGCAGCGTTGAGGGTTCCGGGGGTGGCTACGAGCAGTACTTC; cdr3_aa: CSVEGSGGGYEQYF
d_call: -; v_call: TRBV12-3/TRBV12-4; j_call: TRBJ1-4; clone_size: -; cdr3_nt: TGTGCCAGCAGCCGATCTGATAAGCCCACTAATGAAAAACTGTTTTTT; cdr3_aa: CASSRSDKPTNEKLFF
d_call: -; v_call: TRBV7-9; j_call: TRBJ2-7; clone_size: -; cdr3_nt: TGTGCCAGCAGCCTGGGGGGCTCCGCGCAGTACTTC; cdr3_aa: CASSLGGSAQYF
d_call: -; v_call: TRBV6-9; j_call: TRBJ1-4; clone_size: -; cdr3_nt: TGTGCCAGCAGTTATTCGAGGGGTTCGGTTGCGGGTGAAAAACTGTTTTTT; cdr3_aa: CASSYSRGSVAGEKLFF
d_call: -; v_call: TRBV4-3; j_call: TRBJ2-3; clone_size: -; cdr3_nt: TGCGCCAGCAGCCAGCAAGTTGGGGGACATAGGACAGATACGCAGTATTTT; cdr3_aa: CASSQQVGGHRTDTQYF
d_call: -; v_call: TRBV29-1; j_call: TRBJ2-1; clone_size: -; cdr3_nt: TGCAGCGTCGCCGCCGGGATCGAAGAGAGCGCGCAGTTCTTC; cdr3_aa: CSVAAGIEESAQFF
d_call: -; v_call: TRBV5-5; j_call: TRBJ2-5; clone_size: -; cdr3_nt: TGTGCCAGCAGCTTGTCGGGGGCTTGGCAAGAGACCCAGTACTTC; cdr3_aa: CASSLSGAWQETQYF
d_call: TRBD2; v_call: TRBV5-1; j_call: TRBJ2-3; clone_size: few; cdr3_nt: TGCGCCAGCAGCTTGAAATCGGGACTAGCGGGGGTACAACGGCCAGATACGCAGTATTTT; cdr3_aa: CASSLKSGLAGVQRPDTQYF
d_call: -; v_call: TRBV20-1; j_call: TRBJ2-1; clone_size: few; cdr3_nt: TGCAGTGCTAGAGTGGCCAGCGCTTCCTACAATGAGCAGTTCTTC; cdr3_aa: CSARVASASYNEQFF
d_call: -; v_call: TRBV12-3/TRBV12-4; j_call: TRBJ2-5; clone_size: many; cdr3_nt: TGTGCCAGCAGTTTAGTGCTACAAGAGACCCAGTACTTC; cdr3_aa: CASSLVLQETQYF
d_call: TRBD1; v_call: TRBV6-5; j_call: TRBJ1-4; clone_size: few; cdr3_nt: TGTGCCAGCAGTTTCGGGAAGACAGGGGTTAATGAAAAACTGTTTTTT; cdr3_aa: CASSFGKTGVNEKLFF
d_call: -; v_call: TRBV18; j_call: TRBJ2-7; clone_size: -; cdr3_nt: TGTGCCAGCTCACCCTCGGGGGGCCTTGAGCAGTACTTC; cdr3_aa: CASSPSGGLEQYF
d_call: TRBD2; v_call: TRBV14; j_call: TRBJ2-2; clone_size: -; cdr3_nt: TGTGCCAGCAGCCAGAACCGGAGCGGGAGGGCCTATACCGGGGAGCTGTTTTTT; cdr3_aa: CASSQNRSGRAYTGELFF
d_call: TRBD1; v_call: TRBV30; j_call: TRBJ2-2; clone_size: -; cdr3_nt: TGTGCCGGAACAGGGGGGCACGGGGAGCTGTTTTTT; cdr3_aa: CAGTGGHGELFF
d_call: -; v_call: TRBV7-6; j_call: TRBJ1-1; clone_size: -; cdr3_nt: TGTGCCAGCAGCTCCATGACGGATATGAACACTGAAGCTTTCTTT; cdr3_aa: CASSSMTDMNTEAFF
d_call: TRBD2; v_call: TRBV28; j_call: TRBJ2-2; clone_size: -; cdr3_nt: TGTGCCAGCGTTTTGGGGTCGGCGGGAGGGCCTTTTGCCGGGGAGCTGTTTTTT; cdr3_aa: CASVLGSAGGPFAGELFF
d_call: -; v_call: TRBV6-5; j_call: TRBJ2-5; clone_size: -; cdr3_nt: TGTGCCAGCAGTTATTCCAGGGGAAGGTCGGAGACCCAGTACTTC; cdr3_aa: CASSYSRGRSETQYF
d_call: TRBD1; v_call: TRBV6-1; j_call: TRBJ1-5; clone_size: many; cdr3_nt: TGTGCCAGCAGGCAGGGGGCGGATCAGCCCCAGCATTTT; cdr3_aa: CASRQGADQPQHF
d_call: -; v_call: TRBV6-5; j_call: TRBJ2-1; clone_size: few; cdr3_nt: TGTGCCAGCAGTTACTCGTACTACAGAAACAATGAGCAGTTCTTC; cdr3_aa: CASSYSYYRNNEQFF
d_call: TRBD1; v_call: TRBV7-3; j_call: TRBJ2-4; clone_size: few; cdr3_nt: TGTGCCAGCAGCTTGGGGGACAGGGGCCGGGTAGCCAAAAACATTCAGTACTTC; cdr3_aa: CASSLGDRGRVAKNIQYF
d_call: TRBD1; v_call: TRBV6-4; j_call: TRBJ1-2; clone_size: few; cdr3_nt: TGTGCCAGCAGTCCCCCGGGACAGAACCACTATGGCTACACCTTC; cdr3_aa: CASSPPGQNHYGYTF
d_call: TRBD1; v_call: TRBV12-3/TRBV12-4; j_call: TRBJ2-7; clone_size: many; cdr3_nt: TGTGCCGCGGGGACAGGGGCCTACGAGCAGTACTTC; cdr3_aa: CAAGTGAYEQYF
d_call: -; v_call: TRBV6-1; j_call: TRBJ2-7; clone_size: -; cdr3_nt: TGTGCCAGCAGTGCACACAGGGCAGGCGAGCAGTACTTC; cdr3_aa: CASSAHRAGEQYF
d_call: TRBD2; v_call: TRBV5-1; j_call: TRBJ2-5; clone_size: -; cdr3_nt: TGCGCCAGCAGCTTGCCTAGCGGGCGAGAGACCCAGTACTTC; cdr3_aa: CASSLPSGRETQYF
d_call: TRBD1; v_call: TRBV11-2; j_call: TRBJ2-1; clone_size: many; cdr3_nt: TGTGCCAGCAGCTTAGGAGGGACAGCTCATTCGGATGAGCAGTTCTTC; cdr3_aa: CASSLGGTAHSDEQFF
d_call: TRBD2; v_call: TRBV14; j_call: TRBJ2-3; clone_size: many; cdr3_nt: TGTGCCAGCAGCCCAACCTGGACTAGCCCGCAGTATTTT; cdr3_aa: CASSPTWTSPQYF
d_call: -; v_call: TRBV11-2; j_call: TRBJ2-5; clone_size: few; cdr3_nt: TGTGCCAGCAGCTTAGAAAACGGGCCCAGAGAGACCCAGTACTTC; cdr3_aa: CASSLENGPRETQYF
d_call: TRBD2; v_call: TRBV20-1; j_call: TRBJ2-3; clone_size: few; cdr3_nt: TGCAGTGCTAGAGAGCTAGCGGGGGAACCAGATACGCAGTATTTT; cdr3_aa: CSARELAGEPDTQYF